Listed here are 2 T cell receptor beta chains from one sample, sequenced in a study of metastatic and nonmetastatic thyroid tumors (dated by TCRdb to the early 2020s). No patient had received any treatment before thyroid surgery. Receptor amplification or capture employed PCR. TCRdb shows the sequencer as Illumina HiSeq 4000. TCRdb ran its own pipeline on the public reads, namely fastp trimming at Q25 and MiXCR clone calling, and kept in-frame beta chains. The sample table lists about 42,000 clones, 12% of them with a count of one. Approximately 8.8% of the sample is taken by the ten largest. Sequences were obtained from blood. All receptors derive from a male donor with papillary thyroid cancer or a benign thyroid nodule (not recorded which). Some clones in this sample may be carry-over from other donors' samples.

This clone occurred many times. Different DNA sequences within this sample yield the same CDR3. The rearrangement uses TRBV30 and TRBJ2-1, with 11 bases identical to TRBD2. V dropped 5 bases and J dropped 7; count of bases not matched to a gene: 10. CDR3 length equals 15 residues. CDR1 is GTSNPN and CDR2 is SVGIG in the germline V gene (reference sequence). This CDR3 is CAWGPRLAGRNEQFF. DNA for the CDR3: TGTGCCTGGGGGCCCCGACTAGCGGGAAGGAATGAGCAGTTCTTC.

The chain couples TRBV6-2 or TRBV6-3 to TRBJ2-7, with 10 bases fitting TRBD1. V was clipped by 8 bases and J by 2 bases; unmatched bases: 9. From germline, CDR1 is MNHEY and CDR2 SVGEGT. The CDR3 sequence is 15 residues long. The CDR3 DNA reads TGTGCCAGCCTTAACGACAGGGGGCAAACCTACGAGCAGTACTTC. Translating gives CASLNDRGQTYEQYF.